One and the same sample provided the 20 T cell receptor beta chains below, sequenced in a study of cytomegalovirus exposure and HLA in healthy donors. Vbeta (60) and Jbeta (13) primers were used in the PCR. TCRdb's table, derived via immunoSEQ multiplex PCR, lists solely in-frame clones and lacks some. The table lists roughly 160,000 clones, 73% of them singletons. Material for sequencing was PBMCs. These receptors came from a woman younger than 35 in good health and CMV-seropositive.

The chain joins TRBV5-6 to TRBJ2-7, with 10 positions matching TRBD1. The V and J ends lost 4 bases and 2 bases, in that order; junction bases with no gene match: 9. Looked up from germline, CDR1 is SGHDT and CDR2 is YYEEEE. This CDR3 is built from 16 residues. The CDR3 sequence is CASSQGRGTGAYEQYF. The CDR3 nucleotides read TGTGCCAGCAGCCAGGGGAGAGGGACAGGGGCCTACGAGCAGTACTTC.

The V call is TRBV9, the J call TRBJ2-7; 8 bases fit TRBD1. CDR1 is SGDLS and CDR2 is YYNGEE in the germline V gene. CDR3 length equals 15 residues. Trimming cost V 0 bases and J 3 bases; bases outside gene matches: 5. The CDR3 DNA reads as TGTGCCAGCAGCGTAGAGCAGGGGGCGCACTACGAGCAGTACTTC. Translation gives CASSVEQGAHYEQYF.

The chain employs TRBV29-1 and TRBJ2-1, with 11 bases aligning to TRBD2. V was clipped by 4 bases and J by 3 bases; unmatched bases: 8. Looked up from germline, CDR1 is SQVTM and CDR2 is ANQGSEA. The CDR3 is made up of 16 amino acids. CDR3 protein: CSVGLAGGPNYNEQFF. The CDR3 DNA is TGCAGCGTTGGTCTAGCGGGGGGACCTAACTACAATGAGCAGTTCTTC.

Only a few counts were recorded for this clone. The gene calls are TRBV5-1 and TRBJ2-7; D possibly corresponds to TRBD1 (5 bases). The CDR3 covers 14 residues. Germline CDR1 reads SGHRS; CDR2 reads YFSETQ. The V end was cut by 1 base, the J end by 3 bases, with 11 bases between. As DNA, the CDR3 is TGCGCCAGCAGCTTGCAGGGCAGGGACTACGAGCAGTACTTC. Protein sequence: CASSLQGRDYEQYF.

The chain joins TRBV6-4 to TRBJ1-2; a possible D gene is TRBD1 (5 bases). This CDR3 contains 15 residues. Germline values: CDR1 MRHNA, CDR2 SNTAGT. V was pared by 4 bases and J by 3 bases, with 15 bases between. CDR3 amino acids: CASSVSSLGDYGYTF. CDR3 DNA sequence: TGTGCCAGCAGTGTGAGCTCCCTAGGGGACTATGGCTACACCTTC.

This chain links TRBV6-5 with TRBJ1-1, with D possibly matching TRBD1 (5 bases). The V and J ends lost 6 bases and 8 bases respectively, with 13 bases between them. This CDR3 is built from 12 residues. Germline-derived CDR1 and CDR2 are MNHEY and SVGAGI. CDR3 amino acids: CASSLNRQEAFF. CDR3 coding DNA: TGTGCCAGCAGCCTAAACAGACAGGAAGCTTTCTTT.

With respect to this clone: An end of the junction differs from the germline gene, which may be a read error. The same CDR3 can be traced to other DNA sequences in this sample. The gene calls are TRBV5-4 and TRBJ2-1; 12 nucleotides match TRBD2. This CDR3 region has 16 residues. CDR1 and CDR2 from the germline V gene are SGHNT and YYREEE (reference sequence). This chain's CDR3 is CASFRTSGAGGNEQFF. CDR3 coding DNA: TGCGCCAGCTTCCGGACTAGCGGGGCCGGAGGCAATGAGCAGTTCTTC.

V gene TRBV5-4 combines with J gene TRBJ1-6; no firm D call. The CDR3 is 14 residues long. The germline CDR1 and CDR2 sequences are SGHNT and YYREEE (reference sequence). V was pared by 0 bases and J by 5 bases, with 6 bases between. The chain's CDR3 is CASSLDRNNSPLHF. The CDR3 coding sequence is TGTGCCAGCAGCTTGGATAGAAATAATTCACCCCTCCACTTT. Using reference TRBV5-4 and TRBJ1-6 for the parts outside the CDR3, the full variable domain is ETGVTQSPTHLIKTRGQQVTLRCSSQSGHNTVSWYQQALGQGPQFIFQYYREEENGRGNFPPRFSGLQFPNYSSELNVNALELDDSALYLCASSLDRNNSPLHFGNGTRLTVT.

This sequence joins TRBV5-1 and TRBJ2-2, with D hard to call. Germline CDR1 is SGHRS and CDR2 is YFSETQ. Trimming left V 1 base short and J 0 bases short, with 10 bases between. This CDR3 is 16 amino acids long. The CDR3, as DNA: TGCGCCAGCAGCTTGTTCTCAGGCCCGAACACCGGGGAGCTGTTTTTT. This translates into CASSLFSGPNTGELFF.

This clone was picked up a small number of times. The chain joins TRBV7-9 to TRBJ2-2, with 8 nucleotides matching TRBD2. The CDR3 spans 16 residues. Trimming cost V 5 bases and J 2 bases; bases outside gene matches: 7. Germline V lookup: CDR1 SEHNR, CDR2 FQNEAQ (reference sequence). For the CDR3, the DNA is TGTGCCAGCAGCCCCCGGGGGGGGCCTAACACCGGGGAGCTGTTTTTT. Translated: CASSPRGGPNTGELFF.

The chain combines TRBV27 with TRBJ2-7, with 8 bases that match TRBD1. The CDR3 contains 14 residues. V shed 5 bases, J shed 4 bases, and the junction held 7 bases outside the gene matches. Germline values: CDR1 MNHEY, CDR2 SMNVEV (reference sequence). CDR3 loop: CASSRGQGKYEQYF. The CDR3 nucleotides are TGTGCCAGCAGTCGAGGACAGGGAAAGTACGAGCAGTACTTC.

The J gene is TRBJ1-1, the V gene TRBV4-1, with a possible D match to TRBD1 (6 bases). Germline CDR1 is MGHRA and CDR2 is YSYEKL. The V and J ends lost 1 base and 3 bases respectively, with 18 bases between them. CDR3 length: 17 amino acids. CDR3 bases: TGCGCCAGCAGCCAAGCCCTGATACAGGGAGGGCACACTGAAGCTTTCTTT. Protein product: CASSQALIQGGHTEAFF.

The chain combines TRBV7-3 with TRBJ1-2, with TRBD1 matching over 8 bases. The V and J ends lost 5 bases and 3 bases, in that order; junction bases with no gene match: 5. This CDR3 spans 14 amino acids. Per germline, CDR1 SGHTA and CDR2 FQGTGA. CDR3 sequence (DNA): TGTGCCAGCAGCCCCGGACAGGGACACTATGGCTACACCTTC. Its translation: CASSPGQGHYGYTF.

The rearrangement joins TRBV5-1 to TRBJ2-1; TRBD1 matches 9 bases. There are 14 residues in the CDR3. Germline values: CDR1 SGHRS, CDR2 YFSETQ. Trimming cost V 4 bases and J 8 bases; bases outside gene matches: 7. CDR3 sequence (DNA): TGCGCCAGCAGCAGACGACAGGGGGGTGATGAGCAGTTCTTC. Residues: CASSRRQGGDEQFF. The complete variable domain, with remaining parts taken from reference TRBV5-1 and TRBJ2-1, reads KAGVTQTPRYLIKTRGQQVTLSCSPISGHRSVSWYQQTPGQGLQFLFEYFSETQRNKGNFPGRFSGRQFSNSRSEMNVSTLELGDSALYLCASSRRQGGDEQFFGPGTRLTVL.

This chain joins TRBV7-8 and TRBJ2-2; TRBD2 agrees at 14 bases. From germline, CDR1 is SGHVS and CDR2 FQNEAQ. V shed 5 bases, J shed 4 bases, and the junction held 3 bases outside the gene matches. This CDR3 contains 16 residues. The CDR3 sequence: CASSPGTSGGTGELFF. The DNA of the CDR3 is TGTGCCAGCAGCCCAGGGACTAGCGGGGGCACCGGGGAGCTGTTTTTT. Supplemented by reference TRBV7-8 and TRBJ2-2, the full variable domain reads GAGVSQSPRYKVAKRGQDVALRCDPISGHVSLFWYQQALGQGPEFLTYFQNEAQLDKSGLPSDRFFAERPEGSVSTLKIQRTQQEDSAVYLCASSPGTSGGTGELFFGEGSRLTVL.

CDR3 nucleotide sequence: TGCGCCAGCAGCTTTGGACTAACCAAGGCGAACACCGGGGAGCTGTTTTTT. This encodes CASSFGLTKANTGELFF. The rearrangement uses TRBV5-1 and TRBJ2-2, with a tentative D call TRBD2 (6 bases). Germline V gene sequence: CDR1 SGHRS, CDR2 YFSETQ. The CDR3 extends over 17 amino acids. V was shortened by 2 bases and J by 0 bases, with 14 bases between the two germline ends.

This chain links TRBV7-2 with TRBJ2-3, with D perhaps matching TRBD1 (5 bases). Trimming left V 3 bases short and J 3 bases short, with 10 bases between. The CDR3 contains 14 residues. Germline V gives CDR1 SGHTA, CDR2 FQGNSA. The DNA for the CDR3 is TGTGCCAGCAGCTTTGCTAGGGGAACAGATACGCAGTATTTT. Translated: CASSFARGTDTQYF.

The V gene is TRBV9, the J gene TRBJ1-1, with 9 bases matching TRBD1. The CDR3 spans 17 residues. CDR1 is SGDLS, CDR2 YYNGEE, per germline. V shed 4 bases, J shed 1 base, and the junction held 11 bases outside the gene matches. This CDR3 is CASSPRLKGQGNTEAFF. In nucleotides, the CDR3 is TGTGCCAGCAGCCCTCGCCTCAAGGGACAGGGGAACACTGAAGCTTTCTTT.

The V gene is TRBV30, the J gene TRBJ2-7; 8 bases match TRBD1. This CDR3 comprises 17 residues. Germline values: CDR1 GTSNPN, CDR2 SVGIG (reference sequence). Trimming cost V 2 bases and J 6 bases; bases outside gene matches: 18. CDR3 DNA sequence: TGTGCCTGGAGTAACACCGGAGGGACAGGACCGCGGGGCGAGCAGTACTTC. It yields the protein CAWSNTGGTGPRGEQYF.

The V gene is TRBV27, the J gene TRBJ2-1, with 8 bases that match TRBD1. Germline V CDR1 and CDR2: MNHEY, SMNVEV (reference sequence). This CDR3 contains 16 residues. The trim removed 5 bases at V and 3 bases at J, leaving 9 bases unmatched. The CDR3 sequence is CASSVTRDRSYNEQFF. CDR3 in DNA: TGTGCCAGCAGTGTAACCCGGGACAGGAGCTACAATGAGCAGTTCTTC.